The present TCR beta chain was sequenced within a study of blood T cell repertoires in COVID-19. Study background: The cDNA or gDNA used as material had been derived from T cells, B-cell-depleted T cells, or PBMCs.

The cohort comprised adults aged roughly 18 to 95 years residing in approximately 22 US areas. Repertoires were generated with immunoSEQ multiplex PCR, while TCRdb's copy carries only in-frame clones and drops some. The sample has 350,000 to 400,000 clones, approximately 89% seen once. Deletions cut 3 bases from V and 0 bases from J, with 5 bases between. The CDR3 runs 13 residues. This clonotype originated in a woman aged 30 to 39 who had recovered from COVID-19. The sequenced sample consisted of PBMCs or T cells enriched from blood (not recorded which). The gene calls are TRBV12-3 or TRBV12-4 and TRBJ1-1; D not resolved. CDR3 region: CASSFHMNTEAFF. CDR3 nucleotides: TGTGCCAGCAGTTTTCACATGAACACTGAAGCTTTCTTT.